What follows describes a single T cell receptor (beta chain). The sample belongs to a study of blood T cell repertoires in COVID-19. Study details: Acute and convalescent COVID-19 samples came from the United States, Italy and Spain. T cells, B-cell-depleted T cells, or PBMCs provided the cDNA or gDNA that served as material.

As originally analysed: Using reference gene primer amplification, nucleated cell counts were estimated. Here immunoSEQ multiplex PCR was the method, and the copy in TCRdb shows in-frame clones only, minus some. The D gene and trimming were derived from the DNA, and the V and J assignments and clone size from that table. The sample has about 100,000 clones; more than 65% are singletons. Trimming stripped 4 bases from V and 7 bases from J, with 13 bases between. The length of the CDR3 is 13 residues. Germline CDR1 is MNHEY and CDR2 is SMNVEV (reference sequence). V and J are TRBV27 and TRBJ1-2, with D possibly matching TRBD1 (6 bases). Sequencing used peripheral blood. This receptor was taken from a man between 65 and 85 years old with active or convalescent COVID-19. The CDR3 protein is CASSWAGGPGYTF. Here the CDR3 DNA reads TGTGCCAGCAGTTGGGCCGGGGGGCCTGGCTACACCTTC.